This record looks at one T cell receptor (beta chain) sequence and its context. Its specificity is not known. V lost 11 bases to trimming and J lost 0 bases; unmatched junction nucleotides: 10. CDR3 size: 16 residues. Germline V gene lookup returns CDR1 SGHNT and CDR2 YENEEA. Use of 60 Vbeta and 13 Jbeta primers characterized the PCR. TCRdb's table, derived via immunoSEQ multiplex PCR, lists solely in-frame clones and lacks some. The sample contains some 150,000 clones, around four fifths of which appear only once. This sample was taken from a study of cytomegalovirus exposure and HLA in healthy donors. General study findings and limits: The majority of TCR sequences were rare, yet some public TCRs appeared in many donors.

The chain is built from TRBV11-3 and TRBJ2-1, with 10 bases lining up with TRBD2. This receptor was taken from a man between 40 and 49 years old in good health and CMV-seronegative. The specimen sequenced was PBMCs. Written as DNA, the CDR3 is TGTGCCCGCATAACTAGCGGGGAACGCTCCTACAATGAGCAGTTCTTC. Its protein product is CARITSGERSYNEQFF. The full variable domain, with the rest looked up from reference TRBV11-3 and TRBJ2-1, is EAGVVQSPRYKIIEKKQPVAFWCNPISGHNTLYWYLQNLGQGPELLIRYENEEAVDDSQLPKDRFSAERLKGVDSTLKIQPAELGDSAVYLCARITSGERSYNEQFFGPGTRLTVL.